This T cell receptor beta chain was recovered during a study of cytomegalovirus exposure and HLA in healthy donors (dated by TCRdb to 2016 to 2017). About the investigation overall: According to an earlier analysis of 587 of the donors, 200 million or so T cells yielded some 120 million unique TCR beta sequences and around 280 Gb of sequence data. High-throughput TCR immunosequencing, statistical association of individual TCRs with disease status, and machine learning were combined to predict cytomegalovirus infection status. Of the approximately 400 genotyped donors, roughly 85% fell in the genetic ancestry cluster associated with self-reported Caucasian donors. Among 398 genotyped donors of the cohort, an average of approximately 250,000 unique TCR beta nucleotide sequences were sequenced per donor, around a sixth of them non-productive. Typing coverage varied by locus: roughly 629-640 donors for A, B, C, DRB1 and DQB1; some 520 for DQA1; about 570 for DPA1; 450 to 480 for DPB1. The study was designed to test whether signatures of past pathogen exposure could be identified by cataloging public T cell receptors. Donor age, sex, ethnicity and CMV serostatus were collected together with the repertoire data. Genome-wide SNP genotypes for about 65% of the roughly 670 donors were used in a later genetic analysis, which treated that subset as a discovery cohort. A later analysis re-examined previously published TCR beta repertoires from just over 650 donors and added high-resolution HLA genotyping to investigate patterns of TCR occurrence. Because of strong linkage in the cohort, roughly five DR-DQ haplotypes were treated as single units for association and clustering. HLA typing included class I and class II loci at four-digit resolution. A separate validation cohort of roughly 130 different subjects was used in addition to the roughly 670-subject first cohort. To decide whether each TCR beta V gene segment behaved as functional or pseudogenic, an earlier analysis of fewer than 750 of the donors relied on high-throughput TCR beta sequencing. An early release that covered about 600 HLA-typed donors contained approximately 290 gigabases of sequencing data and tens of millions of unique TCR sequences. Every repertoire in the discovery cohort had been generated on one and the same sequencing platform. Rather than using new phenotypic data, the later analysis identified candidate immune exposures from TCR beta sequences and from how often those sequences occurred across donors. Using immunosequencing, the study profiled T cell repertoires from approximately 700 subjects and related those repertoires to cytomegalovirus serostatus. The full study reports these points: The authors suggested that the approach could potentially be generalized to other disease states and immunological phenotypes. Only TCR beta chains were sequenced in this cohort, and the absence of alpha or paired-chain data limited detectable features. Most CMV-associated TCR beta chains appeared to be HLA-restricted in a later analysis, and the HLA associations seemed to be driven largely by CMV exposure. Immune exposure information for the cohort was limited to CMV serostatus. In a later analysis, TCR association rates were found to vary across HLA loci, with the most associated TCRs seen for DRB1 alleles and the fewest for HLA-C alleles. The classifier was reported to diagnose cytomegalovirus status with high specificity and sensitivity in both the original cohort and the validation cohort. In the study, 150 to 200 TCR beta chains were listed as associated with cytomegalovirus. Roughly uniform sequencing depth across donors was assumed in presence/absence analyses, although this assumption may not hold. Because the 87-base-pair reads could not distinguish some IMGT-functional V segments, including TRBV6-2 and TRBV6-3, those segments were excluded. Across donors, most TCR sequences were observed very rarely, whereas some public TCRs were present in many individuals. Because HLA typing was missing for some donors at each locus, association tests included only the typed subset. Assigning TCR associations to individual alleles was difficult when HLA alleles, especially DR and DQ, strongly co-occurred. A later analysis found that HLA-associated TCR beta chains were more clonally expanded and had lower generation probabilities than equally common non-associated chains. In vitro tests confirmed that a few of the cytomegalovirus-associated TCR beta chains recognize cytomegalovirus antigens. A later analysis reported that several top co-occurrence clusters appeared linked to parvovirus B19, influenza, CMV and Epstein-Barr virus. A later genetic analysis reported fewer N-insertions in productive TCRs among donors in an Asian-associated ancestry cluster than the roughly 650-donor mean. The sequencing pipeline was judged likely to have produced a cluster of highly shared sequence variants as a technical artifact. A further reported finding was that TCR beta sequences accurately predicted the HLA-A and HLA-B alleles for most subjects in the first cohort. Linkage disequilibrium might explain the correlated functional status among segregating V segments, but an unknown experimental factor could not be ruled out. Specific HLA alleles were associated with some 15,000 TCR beta sequences at a false discovery rate of 0.05 in a later analysis. An earlier analysis of around 500 of the donors showed that most TCR beta V segments appeared in productive rearrangements either about 87% or about 30% of the time, which broadly matched IMGT annotations. Because counts were too low, about 15 rarely observed V segments, including chromosome 9 orphons, were left out of the earlier analysis of about 500 of the donors. A later genetic analysis associated a missense DCLRE1C variant with V-gene and J-gene trimming of TCR beta chains, and an independent cohort replicated the association.

In regard to this clone: Its antigen is unknown. Base quality data are lacking; no much larger clone is found one base away.

The library was built by means of the immunoSEQ multiplex PCR assay. The multiplex PCR relied on a mix of 60 forward primers for TCR Vbeta segments and 13 reverse primers for TCR Jbeta segments. Amplification of the CDR3 region of rearranged TCR beta genes was performed with a multiplex PCR assay on genomic DNA. The amplified TCR beta libraries were sequenced on the Illumina HiSeq System as 87-base-pair reads. In the paper's pipeline: In a later analysis, tens of millions of unique TCR beta chains were counted across the 500 to 700 repertoires, and roughly 10 million of these chains were shared by at least two donors. Raw reads were error-corrected and collapsed into unique sequences with a nearest-neighbor algorithm that merged closely related sequences to remove PCR and sequencing errors. To assign V, D and J gene segments, CDR3 sequences were aligned to IMGT reference sequences. Each retained sequence needed at least a six-nucleotide match to both a V gene segment and a J gene segment. A rearrangement counted as productive if the CDR3 had no stop codons and remained in frame with V and J, and every other rearrangement counted as non-productive. CDR3 was defined according to IMGT convention as the region running from the second conserved V-encoded cysteine to the conserved J-encoded phenylalanine. In an earlier analysis of 550 to 650 of the donors, sequences lacking an unambiguous match to a single V gene segment were excluded. In an earlier analysis of a few hundred of the donors, V segments were called functional above 56.7% productive rearrangements and were called segregating when the between-donor standard deviation exceeded 5%. To diagnose cytomegalovirus status from the catalog of TCR beta chain sequences, a statistical classification framework was built. V and J gene assignment, in a later analysis, came from comparing TCR nucleotide sequences with IMGT/GENE-DB human TR gene sequences. In a later analysis, CDR3 sequences and most-parsimonious VDJ recombination scenarios were assigned using the TCRdist pipeline. A later analysis defined each TCR beta chain by its CDR3 amino acid sequence plus V-gene family, and excluded reads lacking a unique V-gene family. To address suspected cross-contamination and a sequencing artifact, a later analysis removed 550 to 750 highly shared, low-generation-probability nucleotide sequences. In a later analysis, a clonal expansion index for each public chain was calculated from normalized within-repertoire ranks of inferred template counts. In a later analysis, generation probabilities were computed with a VDJ recombination model fitted to out-of-frame rearrangements, and the resulting probabilities were checked against IGoR. In a later analysis, TCR-TCR, TCR-HLA and TCR-CMV co-occurrence was scored with hypergeometric tests, and a repertoire-size bias correction was applied to TCR pairs. False discovery rates were estimated in a later analysis by permuting HLA or CMV assignments 20 times. A later analysis grouped co-occurring TCRs with DBSCAN, adding TCRdist sequence similarity when clustering within HLA-allele-positive subsets. Repertoires with fewer than 30,000 or more than 120,000 public chains were left out of co-occurrence clustering, as were five repertoires with anomalous nucleotide sharing. TCRdb retrieved this table from immuneACCESS and kept in-frame rearrangements only. Not all clones are present; in checked studies, unresolved V genes account for under half, and no reason is known for the remainder. V, J and clone size reflect that table, while D and trimming were determined from the DNA. Present in this sample are 150,000 to 200,000 clones, approximately 78% of which were seen just once. The biggest ten clones account for 1.5% to 2% of the sample.

In total, around 600 healthy bone marrow donors made up the cohort. All cohort members were sampled while nominally healthy, although unrecorded immune exposures were likely present. The donor was CMV seronegative and was included in the group of 352 seronegative cohort members. Each donor provided a peripheral blood sample, and peripheral blood mononuclear cells were used for TCR beta sequencing. Genomic DNA extraction from the blood cell samples was performed with the Qiagen DNeasy Blood Extraction Kit. The CDR3 runs 14 residues from the cysteine to the phenylalanine. This entry keeps only the CDR3 DNA: 42 bases, framed from base 1. At the junction V is shortened by 9 bases and J by 4 bases, with 19 bases in between. Looking up the germline V gene (reference sequence) yields CDR1 LNHDA and CDR2 SQIVND.

The chain joins TRBV19 to TRBJ2-7; possibly the D gene is TRBD1, per 6 matching bases. The sequence derives from a young woman in good health and CMV-seronegative. Input material: PBMCs. The CDR3 reads CASTGPGQKYEQYF. The nucleotide sequence reads TGTGCCAGCACGGGGCCGGGACAAAAGTACGAGCAGTACTTC.